This T cell receptor beta chain was found in a study of PD-L1 blockade in urothelial cancer. Study background: Blood underwent analysis 3 weeks (second dose) and 6 weeks after treatment began.

The V end lost 3 bases, the J end lost 2 bases, and 8 bases lay between the germline ends. This CDR3 is 13 amino acids long. In germline, CDR1 is MNHEY, CDR2 SMNVEV (reference sequence). Described time point: peripheral blood 6 weeks after treatment start. The patients had locally advanced or metastatic urothelial carcinoma. Clones were read by immunoSEQ multiplex PCR, and TCRdb kept only the in-frame ones, dropping some. The sample records about 36,000 clones, approximately 80% being singletons. The source was PBMCs, collected around atezolizumab (anti-PD-L1) treatment. The chain combines TRBV27 with TRBJ2-7; tentative D call: TRBD1 (5 bases). This receptor was identified in a man between 35 and 55 years old with urothelial cancer. CDR3 sequence: CASSLGLTYEQYF. CDR3 coding DNA: TGTGCCAGCAGTTTGGGGCTTACCTACGAGCAGTACTTC.